This is a list of T cell receptor beta chains from one sample in a study of Tregs in tolerant kidney transplant recipients. Profiled with immunoSEQ multiplex PCR; TCRdb holds only in-frame clones, not every one. Of about 20,000 clones listed, approximately 80% are singletons. The specimen sequenced was Tregs from blood. These receptors were collected from a human donor in good health. CDR3s include the opening cysteine and the closing phenylalanine or tryptophan. A D gene is named only where the DNA matches it firmly. For some rows the clone size is stated as once, few or many, or as a class when expanded; others skip it.

d_call j_call v_call clone_size cdr3_aa cdr3_nt
- TRBJ2-7 TRBV6-4 - CASSDGSHYEQYF TGTGCCAGCAGTGACGGCAGTCACTACGAGCAGTACTTC
- TRBJ2-5 TRBV7-9 once CASSLQRGGEETQYF TGTGCCAGCAGCCTACAAAGGGGGGGGGAAGAGACCCAGTACTTC
- TRBJ1-5 TRBV2 - CASSERGFFASQPQHF TGTGCCAGCAGTGAAAGAGGTTTTTTTGCCTCTCAGCCCCAGCATTTT
- TRBJ1-6 TRBV27 once CASTPTVPYNSPLHF TGTGCCAGCACCCCAACAGTGCCCTATAATTCACCCCTCCACTTT
TRBD1 TRBJ2-2 TRBV5-4 - CASSFPGTGDTGELFF TGTGCCAGCAGCTTTCCCGGGACAGGAGACACCGGGGAGCTGTTTTTT
TRBD2 TRBJ2-7 TRBV4-1 - CASSEDRATSGRAKQYF TGCGCCAGCAGCGAGGACAGGGCGACTAGCGGGAGGGCCAAGCAGTACTTC
- TRBJ2-5 TRBV7-9 - CASSLMLPLGETQYF TGTGCCAGCAGCTTAATGTTGCCCCTAGGAGAGACCCAGTACTTC
- TRBJ2-1 TRBV11-1 - CASSPGLLLNEQFF TGTGCCAGCAGCCCCGGACTCTTGCTTAATGAGCAGTTCTTC
- TRBJ2-2 TRBV7-2 - CASRRGAPNTGELFF TGTGCCAGCAGACGGGGGGCCCCGAACACCGGGGAGCTGTTTTTT
- TRBJ2-7 TRBV11-3 - CASSLDRWSGHTYEQYF TGTGCCAGCAGCTTAGATCGTTGGTCTGGACATACCTACGAGCAGTACTTC
- TRBJ2-5 TRBV5-1 - CASSKDTYDWETQYF TGCGCCAGCAGCAAGGACACATACGATTGGGAGACCCAGTACTTC
TRBD1 TRBJ2-7 TRBV18 - CASSPPGQGTYEQYF TGTGCCAGCTCACCACCCGGACAGGGGACCTACGAGCAGTACTTC
TRBD1 TRBJ1-2 TRBV10-3 - CAISAQGLKSNSRDSYGYTF TGTGCCATCAGTGCCCAGGGCTTAAAGTCCAACTCCCGGGACAGCTATGGCTACACCTTC
- TRBJ1-2 TRBV27 - CASSFSRWGPGGYTF TGTGCCAGCAGTTTCAGTCGTTGGGGCCCGGGTGGCTACACCTTC
TRBD1 TRBJ2-1 TRBV25-1 - CASSERRGLDEQFF TGTGCCAGCAGTGAACGCAGGGGGTTGGATGAGCAGTTCTTC
- TRBJ1-5 TRBV4-2 - CASSQGVRNQPQHF TGTGCCAGCAGCCAAGGGGTCAGGAATCAGCCCCAGCATTTT
TRBD1 TRBJ2-2 TRBV7-3 - CASSLHPRGITGELFF TGTGCCAGCAGCTTACACCCCAGGGGGATCACCGGGGAGCTGTTTTTT
TRBD1 TRBJ1-6 TRBV4-2 - CASSQVTGTGYNSPLHF TGTGCCAGCAGCCAAGTGACCGGGACAGGCTATAATTCACCCCTCCACTTT
- TRBJ1-2 TRBV5-1 once CASSLGGDSGGYTF TGCGCCAGCAGCTTGGGTGGAGATTCGGGGGGCTACACCTTC
- TRBJ1-2 TRBV6-6 - CASWGAGNYGYTF TGTGCCAGTTGGGGAGCAGGGAACTATGGCTACACCTTC
- TRBJ1-2 TRBV5-1 few CASSLEGYGYTF TGCGCCAGCAGCTTGGAAGGCTATGGCTACACCTTC
- TRBJ1-1 TRBV21-1 - CASSAQGTEAFF TGTGCCAGCAGCGCTCAGGGCACTGAAGCTTTCTTT
- TRBJ2-1 TRBV7-9 - CASTLGGMSNNEQFF TGTGCCAGCACCCTTGGGGGTATGAGCAACAATGAGCAGTTCTTC
TRBD2 TRBJ2-1 TRBV28 - CASSSGLAGGALGFF TGTGCCAGCAGTTCGGGACTAGCGGGAGGGGCCCTGGGGTTCTTC
TRBD2 TRBJ2-3 TRBV10-3 once CAISGRGGVADTQYF TGTGCCATCAGTGGTCGGGGGGGAGTGGCAGATACGCAGTATTTT
TRBD2 TRBJ2-3 TRBV7-3 - CASSLAGGTDTQYF TGTGCCAGCAGCCTAGCGGGGGGCACAGATACGCAGTATTTT
- TRBJ2-5 TRBV5-5 - CASSLFTTPQETQYF TGTGCCAGCAGCTTGTTCACTACACCCCAAGAGACCCAGTACTTC
TRBD1 TRBJ1-1 TRBV11-2 - CASRVAGTGVAMNTEAFF TGTGCCAGCAGAGTAGCGGGGACAGGGGTGGCCATGAACACTGAAGCTTTCTTT
- TRBJ1-2 TRBV6-5 - CASTRGAGYTF TGTGCCAGCACACGGGGTGCTGGCTACACCTTC
- TRBJ1-5 TRBV5-5 - CASSLVSSGDSNQPQHF TGTGCCAGCAGCTTGGTCTCTTCGGGGGATAGCAATCAGCCCCAGCATTTT
- TRBJ2-1 TRBV5-1 - CASSLLDEQFF TGCGCCAGCAGCTTGTTAGACGAGCAGTTCTTC
- TRBJ1-3 TRBV9 - CASSVVETWDTIYF TGTGCCAGCAGCGTAGTAGAGACGTGGGACACCATATATTTT
- TRBJ2-7 TRBV5-1 once CASSPGYEQYF TGCGCCAGCAGCCCCGGATACGAGCAGTACTTC
- TRBJ2-7 TRBV11-3 - CASSAGRVSYEQYF TGTGCCAGCAGCGCCGGACGGGTCTCCTACGAGCAGTACTTC
TRBD2 TRBJ2-2 TRBV7-3 once CASSPGLAGATGELFF TGTGCCAGCAGCCCGGGACTAGCGGGGGCAACCGGGGAGCTGTTTTTT
- TRBJ2-4 TRBV4-3 - CASSQDLRTGLPGSIQYF TGCGCCAGCAGCCAAGATCTGAGGACAGGCCTCCCCGGGAGCATTCAGTACTTC
- TRBJ2-3 TRBV7-6 - CASSQVSGYTDTQYF TGTGCCAGCAGCCAAGTTAGCGGATACACAGATACGCAGTATTTT